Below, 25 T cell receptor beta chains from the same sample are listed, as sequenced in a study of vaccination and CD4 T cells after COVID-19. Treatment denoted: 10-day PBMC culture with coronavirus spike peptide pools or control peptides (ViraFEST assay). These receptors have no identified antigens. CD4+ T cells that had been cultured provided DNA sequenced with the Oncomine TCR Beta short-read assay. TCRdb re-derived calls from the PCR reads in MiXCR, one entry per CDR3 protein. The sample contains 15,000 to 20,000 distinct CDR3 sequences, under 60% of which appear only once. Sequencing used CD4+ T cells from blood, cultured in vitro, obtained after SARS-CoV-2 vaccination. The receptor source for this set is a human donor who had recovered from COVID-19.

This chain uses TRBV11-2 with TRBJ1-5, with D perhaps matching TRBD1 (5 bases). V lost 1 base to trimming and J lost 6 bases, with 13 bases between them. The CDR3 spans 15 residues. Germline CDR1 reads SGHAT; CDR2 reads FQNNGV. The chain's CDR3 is CASSLVAGQSQPQHF. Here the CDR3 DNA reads TGTGCCAGCAGCTTAGTTGCAGGGCAGAGTCAGCCCCAGCATTTT.

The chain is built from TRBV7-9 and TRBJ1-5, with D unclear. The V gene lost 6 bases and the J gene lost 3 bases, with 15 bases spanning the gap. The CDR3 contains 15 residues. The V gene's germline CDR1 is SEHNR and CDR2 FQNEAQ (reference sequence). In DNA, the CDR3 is TGTGCCAGCAGATCCTCGACGTTATTCAATCAGCCCCAGCATTTT. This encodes CASRSSTLFNQPQHF.

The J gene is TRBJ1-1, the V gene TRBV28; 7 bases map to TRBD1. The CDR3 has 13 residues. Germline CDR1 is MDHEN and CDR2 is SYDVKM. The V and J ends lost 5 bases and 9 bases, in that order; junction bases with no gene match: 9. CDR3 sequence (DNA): TGTGCCAGCAGTCCCCCCGGAGGGGGCAAAGCTTTCTTT. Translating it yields CASSPPGGGKAFF.

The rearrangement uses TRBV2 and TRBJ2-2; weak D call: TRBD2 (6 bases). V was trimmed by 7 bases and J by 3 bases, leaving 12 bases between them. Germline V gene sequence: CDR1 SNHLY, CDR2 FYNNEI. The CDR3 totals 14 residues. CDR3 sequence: CASKRERDTGELFF. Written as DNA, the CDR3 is TGTGCCAGCAAACGGGAGCGTGACACCGGGGAGCTGTTTTTT.

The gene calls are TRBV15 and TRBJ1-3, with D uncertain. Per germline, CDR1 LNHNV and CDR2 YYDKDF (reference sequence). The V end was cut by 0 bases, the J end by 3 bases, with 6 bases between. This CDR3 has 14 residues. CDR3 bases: TGTGCCACCAGCAGAGATCGAGGTGGAAACACCATATATTTT. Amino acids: CATSRDRGGNTIYF.

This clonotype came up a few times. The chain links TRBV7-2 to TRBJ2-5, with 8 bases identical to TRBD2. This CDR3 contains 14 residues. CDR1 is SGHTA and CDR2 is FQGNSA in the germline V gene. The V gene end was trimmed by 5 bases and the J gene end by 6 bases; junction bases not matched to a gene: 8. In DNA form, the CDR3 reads TGTGCCAGCAGCCCCAGCGGGAGTAGTCAGACCCAGTACTTC. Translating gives CASSPSGSSQTQYF.

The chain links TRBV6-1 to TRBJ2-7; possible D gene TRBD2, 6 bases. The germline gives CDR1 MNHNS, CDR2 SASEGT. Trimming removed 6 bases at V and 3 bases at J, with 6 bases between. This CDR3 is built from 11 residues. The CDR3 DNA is TGTGCCAGCAGGGAGGGCTACGAGCAGTACTTC. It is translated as CASREGYEQYF.

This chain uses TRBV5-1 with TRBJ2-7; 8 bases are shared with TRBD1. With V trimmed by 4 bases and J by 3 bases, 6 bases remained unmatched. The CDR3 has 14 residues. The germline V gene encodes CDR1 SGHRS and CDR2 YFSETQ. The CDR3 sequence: CASSTGDRSYEQYF. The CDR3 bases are TGCGCCAGCAGCACAGGGGACAGGAGCTACGAGCAGTACTTC. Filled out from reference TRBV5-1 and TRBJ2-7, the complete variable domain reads KAGVTQTPRYLIKTRGQQVTLSCSPISGHRSVSWYQQTPGQGLQFLFEYFSETQRNKGNFPGRFSGRQFSNSRSEMNVSTLELGDSALYLCASSTGDRSYEQYFGPGTRLTVT.

The CDR3 sequence is CASSDNGLSNQPQHF. As DNA, the CDR3 is TGTGCCAGCAGTGATAATGGTCTCTCGAATCAGCCCCAGCATTTT. The rearrangement joins TRBV2 to TRBJ1-5; no clear D. Between the trimmed V and J ends, which lost 3 bases and 4 bases, there was a span of 13 bases. The CDR3 runs 15 residues. The V gene's germline CDR1 is SNHLY and CDR2 FYNNEI.

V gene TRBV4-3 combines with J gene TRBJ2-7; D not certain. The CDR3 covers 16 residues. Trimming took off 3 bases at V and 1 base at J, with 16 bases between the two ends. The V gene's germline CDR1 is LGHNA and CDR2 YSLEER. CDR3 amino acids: CASSHAKARVSYEQYF. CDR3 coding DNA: TGCGCCAGCAGCCACGCAAAGGCGAGAGTGTCCTACGAGCAGTACTTC.

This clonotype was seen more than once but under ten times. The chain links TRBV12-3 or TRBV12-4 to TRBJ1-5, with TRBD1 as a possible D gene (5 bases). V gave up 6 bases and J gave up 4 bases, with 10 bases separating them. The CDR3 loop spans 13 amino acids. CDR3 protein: CASRGTGNQPQHF. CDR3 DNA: TGTGCCAGCAGGGGGACTGGAAATCAGCCCCAGCATTTT.

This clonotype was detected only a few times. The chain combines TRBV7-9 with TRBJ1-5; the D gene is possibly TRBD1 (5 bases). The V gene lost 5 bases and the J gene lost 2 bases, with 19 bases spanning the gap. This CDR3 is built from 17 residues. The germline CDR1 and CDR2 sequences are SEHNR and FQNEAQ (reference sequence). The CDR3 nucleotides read TGTGCCAGCAGCCACGGTGGTGGAGGGGCCGGCAATCAGCCCCAGCATTTT. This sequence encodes CASSHGGGGAGNQPQHF.

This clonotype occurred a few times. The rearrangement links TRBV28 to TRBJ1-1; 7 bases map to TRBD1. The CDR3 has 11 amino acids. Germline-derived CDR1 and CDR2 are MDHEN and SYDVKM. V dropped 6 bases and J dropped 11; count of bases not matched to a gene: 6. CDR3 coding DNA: TGTGCCAGCAGGGGACAGCCTCCGGCTTTCTTT. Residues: CASRGQPPAFF. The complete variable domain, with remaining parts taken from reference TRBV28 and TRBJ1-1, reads DVKVTQSSRYLVKRTGEKVFLECVQDMDHENMFWYRQDPGLGLRLIYFSYDVKMKEKGDIPEGYSVSREKKERFSLILESASTNQTSMYLCASRGQPPAFFGQGTRLTVV.

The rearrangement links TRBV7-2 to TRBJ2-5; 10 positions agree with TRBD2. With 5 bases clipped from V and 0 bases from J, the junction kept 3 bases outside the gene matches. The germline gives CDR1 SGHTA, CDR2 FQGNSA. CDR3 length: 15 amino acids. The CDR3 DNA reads TGTGCCAGCAGCCAGACTAGCGGGCACCAAGAGACCCAGTACTTC. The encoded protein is CASSQTSGHQETQYF. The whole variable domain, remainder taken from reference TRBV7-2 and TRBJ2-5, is GAGVSQSPSNKVTEKGKDVELRCDPISGHTALYWYRQSLGQGLEFLIYFQGNSAPDKSGLPSDRFSAERTGGSVSTLTIQRTQQEDSAVYLCASSQTSGHQETQYFGPGTRLLVL.

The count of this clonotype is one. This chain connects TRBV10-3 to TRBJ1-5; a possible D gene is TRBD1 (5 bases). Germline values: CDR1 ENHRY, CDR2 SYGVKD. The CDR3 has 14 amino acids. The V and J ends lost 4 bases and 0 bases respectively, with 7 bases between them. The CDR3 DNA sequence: TGTGCCATCAGTGGGGACCCTAGCAATCAGCCCCAGCATTTT. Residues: CAISGDPSNQPQHF.

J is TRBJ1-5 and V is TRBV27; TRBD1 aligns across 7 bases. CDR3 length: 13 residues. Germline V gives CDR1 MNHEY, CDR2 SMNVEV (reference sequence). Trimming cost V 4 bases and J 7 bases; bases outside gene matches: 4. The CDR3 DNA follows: TGTGCCAGCAGTTGGACAGGCGGACAGCCCCAGCATTTT. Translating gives CASSWTGGQPQHF.

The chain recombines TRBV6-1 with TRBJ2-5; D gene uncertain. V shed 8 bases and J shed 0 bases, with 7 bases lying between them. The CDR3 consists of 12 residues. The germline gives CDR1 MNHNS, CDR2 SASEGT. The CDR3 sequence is CASLADQETQYF. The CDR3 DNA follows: TGTGCCAGCCTGGCCGACCAAGAGACCCAGTACTTC.

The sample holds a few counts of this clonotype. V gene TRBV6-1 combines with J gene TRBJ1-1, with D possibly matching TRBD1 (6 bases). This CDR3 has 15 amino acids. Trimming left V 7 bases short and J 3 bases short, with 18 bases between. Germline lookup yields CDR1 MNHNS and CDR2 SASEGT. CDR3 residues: CASKAPGGAHTEAFF. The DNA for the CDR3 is TGTGCCAGCAAGGCCCCCGGGGGCGCACACACTGAAGCTTTCTTT.

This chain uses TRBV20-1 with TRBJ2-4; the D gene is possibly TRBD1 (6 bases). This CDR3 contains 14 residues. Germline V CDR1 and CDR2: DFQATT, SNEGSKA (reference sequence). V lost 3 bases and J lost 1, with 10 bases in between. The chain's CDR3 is CSARDTGAKNIQYF. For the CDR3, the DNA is TGCAGTGCTAGGGATACAGGGGCCAAAAACATTCAGTACTTC.

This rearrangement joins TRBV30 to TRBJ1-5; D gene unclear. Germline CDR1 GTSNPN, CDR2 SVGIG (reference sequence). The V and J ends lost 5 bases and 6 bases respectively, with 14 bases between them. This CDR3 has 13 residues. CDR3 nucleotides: TGTGCCTGGGGGTCCCTCGAGGGTCAGCCCCAGCATTTT. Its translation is CAWGSLEGQPQHF.

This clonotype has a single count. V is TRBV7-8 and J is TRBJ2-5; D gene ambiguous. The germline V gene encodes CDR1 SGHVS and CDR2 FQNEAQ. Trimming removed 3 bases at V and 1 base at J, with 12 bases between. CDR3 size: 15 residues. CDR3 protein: CASSLGLPTQETQYF. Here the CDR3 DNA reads TGTGCCAGCAGCTTGGGTCTCCCGACCCAAGAGACCCAGTACTTC.

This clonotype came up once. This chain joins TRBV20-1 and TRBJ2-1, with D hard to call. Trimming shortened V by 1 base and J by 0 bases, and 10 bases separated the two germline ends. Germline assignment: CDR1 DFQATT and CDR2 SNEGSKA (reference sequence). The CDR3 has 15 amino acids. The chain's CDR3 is CSARGRVASYNEQFF. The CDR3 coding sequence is TGCAGTGCTAGAGGAAGGGTAGCCTCCTACAATGAGCAGTTCTTC.

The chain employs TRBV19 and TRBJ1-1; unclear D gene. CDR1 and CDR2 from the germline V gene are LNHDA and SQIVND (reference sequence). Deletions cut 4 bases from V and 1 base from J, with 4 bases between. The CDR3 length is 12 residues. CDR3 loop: CASSSKNTEAFF. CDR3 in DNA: TGTGCCAGTAGTAGCAAGAACACTGAAGCTTTCTTT.

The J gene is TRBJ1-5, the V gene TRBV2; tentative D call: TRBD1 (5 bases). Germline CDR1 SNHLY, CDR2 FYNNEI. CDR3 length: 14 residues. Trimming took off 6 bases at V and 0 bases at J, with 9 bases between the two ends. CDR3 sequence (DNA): TGTGCCAGCAGGGGACGGTATAGCAATCAGCCCCAGCATTTT. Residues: CASRGRYSNQPQHF. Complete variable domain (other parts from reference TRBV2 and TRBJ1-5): EPEVTQTPSHQVTQMGQEVILRCVPISNHLYFYWYRQILGQKVEFLVSFYNNEISEKSEIFDDQFSVERPDGSNFTLKIRSTKLEDSAMYFCASRGRYSNQPQHFGDGTRLSIL.

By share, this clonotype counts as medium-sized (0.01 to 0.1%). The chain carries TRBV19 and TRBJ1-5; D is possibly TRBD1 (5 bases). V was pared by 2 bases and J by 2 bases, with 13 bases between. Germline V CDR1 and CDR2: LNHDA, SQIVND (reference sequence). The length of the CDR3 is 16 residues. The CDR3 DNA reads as TGTGCCAGTAGTATAAGTGTGGGGCAGGGCAATCAGCCCCAGCATTTT. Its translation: CASSISVGQGNQPQHF.